This record covers a single TCR beta chain. Trimming shortened V by 2 bases and J by 6 bases, and 14 bases separated the two germline ends. Germline V lookup: CDR1 SGHVT, CDR2 SQSDAQ. This CDR3 spans 15 amino acids. Study processing details: Nucleated cell number was recorded as an estimate derived from reference gene primer amplification. Here immunoSEQ multiplex PCR was the method, and the copy in TCRdb shows in-frame clones only, minus some. The V and J calls and clone size come from that table; D and trimming were worked out from the DNA. The table includes 150,000 to 200,000 clones, about 88% detected once. The record originates from a study of blood T cell repertoires in COVID-19. Looking at the study overall: Acute-phase and convalescent COVID-19 samples originated in the United States, Italy and Spain. PBMCs, B-cell-depleted T cells, or T cells were the source of the cDNA or gDNA that made up the material.

Sample: peripheral blood. The chain carries TRBV7-4 and TRBJ1-5; D possibly corresponds to TRBD1 (5 bases). This sequence originates from a man aged 65 to 79 with active or convalescent COVID-19. CDR3 nucleotides: TGTGCCAGCAGCTTACCCAGGGTTAGGGGTCAGCCCCAGCATTTT. This translates into CASSLPRVRGQPQHF. Variable domain in full (rest from reference TRBV7-4 and TRBJ1-5): GAGVSQSPRYKVAKRGRDVALRCDSISGHVTLYWYRQTLGQGSEVLTYSQSDAQRDKSGRPSGRFSAERPERSVSTLKIQRTEQGDSAVYLCASSLPRVRGQPQHFGDGTRLSIL.